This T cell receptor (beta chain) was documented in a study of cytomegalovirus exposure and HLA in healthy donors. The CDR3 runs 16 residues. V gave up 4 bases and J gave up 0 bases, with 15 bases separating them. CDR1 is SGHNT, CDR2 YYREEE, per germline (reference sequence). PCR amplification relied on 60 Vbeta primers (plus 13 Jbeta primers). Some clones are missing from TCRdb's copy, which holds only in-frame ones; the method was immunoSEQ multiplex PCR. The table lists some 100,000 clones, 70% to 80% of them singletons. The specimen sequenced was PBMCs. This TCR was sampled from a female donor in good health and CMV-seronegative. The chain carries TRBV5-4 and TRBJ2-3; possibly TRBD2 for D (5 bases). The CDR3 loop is CASSLGSSPSTDTQYF. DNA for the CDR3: TGTGCCAGCAGCCTGGGGTCTAGCCCTAGCACAGATACGCAGTATTTT.